The T cell receptor (beta chain) described here comes from a study of lymphopenia after photon versus proton radiotherapy. Study-wide results and caveats: Proton therapy kept repertoires fairly stable, unlike photons, which gained effector/memory cells. Post-nadir diversity loss with photons came from oligoclonal expansion, particularly CD8+ Temra cells. Better survival with proton therapy was suggested as possible, not demonstrated. A bigger post-nadir fall in TCR diversity correlated inversely with survival time in deceased patients.

The method was immunoSEQ multiplex PCR; TCRdb's version includes in-frame clones alone and lacks a portion of them. The top ten hold about a quarter of the sample, which has under 30,000 clones, around 84% seen once. Worth noting for this clone: Its target is unknown.

Germline V gene sequence: CDR1 MNHEY, CDR2 SVGAGI. CDR3 length: 12 amino acids. V was trimmed by 5 bases and J by 2 bases, leaving 7 bases between them. The chain is built from TRBV6-5 and TRBJ2-7; D gene uncertain. The clonotype originates from a man between 40 and 49 years old with gastric cancer. Sequencing was performed on peripheral blood, taken from a patient treated with photon-based radiotherapy. The CDR3 region has the DNA TGTGCCAGCAGTAGCACAGCCTACGAGCAGTACTTC. Translation gives CASSSTAYEQYF.